These T cell receptor beta chains were read from a single sample in a study of T cell responses to AZD1222 COVID-19 vaccine. Profiling relied on immunoSEQ multiplex PCR, and the TCRdb table lists in-frame clones only, not all of them. The data show 120,000 or so clones, approximately 88% seen once. Specimen: peripheral blood, collected on day 0 of AZD1222 vaccination. The origin of the receptors is an adult in good health. Each CDR3 is given with its conserved first and last residue.

V gene | CDR3 protein
TRBV6-1 | CASSEFLGQGAYGYTF
TRBV19 | CASSWQGDTGELFF
TRBV10-3 | CAISESKSRDAYNSPLHF
TRBV5-5 | CASSTRDRGFYGYTF
TRBV7-7 | CASSLEGRHEQFF
TRBV11-3 | CASSPQAAQDNEQFF
TRBV3-1/TRBV3-2 | CASSQDRGTEAFF
TRBV5-1 | CASSRDSLNTEAFF
TRBV4-1 | CASSQDRAVRYEQYF
TRBV5-6 | CASSFGGNQPQHF
TRBV5-1 | CASSFTGAYGYTF
TRBV4-3 | CASSQESPGGEGSEKLFF
TRBV5-4 | CASSPDRDSGNTIYF
TRBV13 | CASSSRQGSYTGELFF
TRBV28 | CASSLYTSGYTF
TRBV5-4 | CASSLSSSVEQYF
TRBV28 | CASSRGGKPGSTF
TRBV12-3/TRBV12-4 | CASSLAGPQPQHF
TRBV5-1 | CASSTGQGGTYEQYF
TRBV5-1 | CASSIQGLEGDTEAFF
TRBV14 | CASSLLTGAGDTQYF
TRBV7-9 | CASSVLRLESQIYGYTF
TRBV2 | CASSVSMDTQYF
TRBV12-5 | CASGFHRDGYTF
TRBV5-1 | CASSLGLAGPAGEQYF
TRBV14 | CASSQILLARSTYNEQFF
TRBV6-5 | CASSLRTSGSPLHF
TRBV7-9 | CASSLVGRGQIDTQYF
TRBV7-2 | CASSLNKVETQYF
TRBV19 | CASSDRVSYNSPLHF
TRBV15 | CATSRGTAWVGYGYTF
TRBV29-1 | CSVVDRGDSPLHF
TRBV7-9 | CASSQRQGLNYGYTF
TRBV13 | CASSLGGQRDGYTF
TRBV2 | CASSETIGIYSNQPQHF
TRBV19 | CASSLGLAGGLQYF
TRBV11-1 | CASSFGRTNEKLFF
TRBV7-2 | CASSLEGGSSYNSPLHF
TRBV3-1/TRBV3-2 | CASSQMGPGRSSYEQYF
TRBV7-2 | CASSLGGPVGKPQHF
TRBV4-1 | CASSQDSQGYGYETQYF
TRBV11-3 | CASRGQENEKLFF
TRBV7-3 | CASRGGGNEQFF
TRBV5-6 | CASRYFRDNSGNTIYF
TRBV9 | CASSVGMGTEAFF
TRBV9 | CASSPRQGASDGYTF
TRBV4-3 | CASSQDPEPNYGYTF